These 3 T cell receptor beta chains originate from one sample sequenced in a study of T cell responses to AZD1222 COVID-19 vaccine. TCRdb keeps only in-frame clones here, not all; method: immunoSEQ multiplex PCR. This table holds tens of thousands of clones, 65% to 80% found once. The sequences come from peripheral blood, collected on day 0 of MenACWY control vaccination. Receptor source: an adult in good health.

The V gene is TRBV12-3 or TRBV12-4, the J gene TRBJ1-1; D remains unclear. Trimming took off 8 bases at V and 4 bases at J, with 11 bases between the two ends. CDR3 length: 12 amino acids. CDR3 sequence: CASSDGSTEAFF. CDR3 bases: TGTGCCAGCTCGGATGGGAGCACTGAAGCTTTCTTT.

This clone is labeled medium-sized. The rearrangement joins TRBV27 to TRBJ2-7; either TRBD1 or TRBD2 may fit D (5 bases each). Trimming took 6 bases from V and 4 from J, leaving 19 bases between them. CDR1 and CDR2 (germline): MNHEY, SMNVEV (reference sequence). The CDR3 is 15 residues long. The CDR3 loop reads CASSRTRGVLYEQYF. As DNA, the CDR3 is TGTGCCAGCAGCCGAACTAGAGGGGTCCTTTACGAGCAGTACTTC.

This clone occurred a few times. This chain connects TRBV30 to TRBJ1-3; D might be TRBD1 (6 bases). V lost 0 bases, J lost 0 bases, and 12 bases lay in between. The CDR3 length is 16 residues. CDR1 GTSNPN and CDR2 SVGIG come from the germline V gene (reference sequence). CDR3 loop: CAWSVQGQVSGNTIYF. The CDR3 DNA is TGTGCCTGGAGTGTACAGGGTCAGGTCTCTGGAAACACCATATATTTT.